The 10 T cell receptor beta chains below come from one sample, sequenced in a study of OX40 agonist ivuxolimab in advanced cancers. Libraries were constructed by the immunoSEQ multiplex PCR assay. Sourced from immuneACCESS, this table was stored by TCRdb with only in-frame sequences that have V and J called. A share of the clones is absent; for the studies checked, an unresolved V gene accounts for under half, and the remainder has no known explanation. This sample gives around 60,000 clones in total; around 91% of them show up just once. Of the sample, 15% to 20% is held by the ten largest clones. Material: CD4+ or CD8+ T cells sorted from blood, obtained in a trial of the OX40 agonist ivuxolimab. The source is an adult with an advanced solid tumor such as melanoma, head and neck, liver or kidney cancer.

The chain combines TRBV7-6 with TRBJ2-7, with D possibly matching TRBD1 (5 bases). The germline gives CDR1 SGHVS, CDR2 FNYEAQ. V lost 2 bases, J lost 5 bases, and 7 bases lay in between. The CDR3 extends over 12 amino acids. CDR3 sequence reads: CASSLRGNEQYF. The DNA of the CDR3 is TGTGCCAGCAGCTTAAGGGGCAACGAGCAGTACTTC.

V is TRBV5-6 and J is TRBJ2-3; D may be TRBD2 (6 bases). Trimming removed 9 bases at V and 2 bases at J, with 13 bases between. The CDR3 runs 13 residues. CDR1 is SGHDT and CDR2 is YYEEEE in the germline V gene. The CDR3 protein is CATQAGPTDTQYF. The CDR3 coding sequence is TGTGCCACACAAGCGGGCCCCACAGATACGCAGTATTTT.

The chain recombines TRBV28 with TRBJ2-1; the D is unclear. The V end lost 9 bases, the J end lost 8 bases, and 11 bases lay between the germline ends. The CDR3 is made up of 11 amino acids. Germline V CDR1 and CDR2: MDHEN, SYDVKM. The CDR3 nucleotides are TGTGCCAGTGGAAGGTCGGATGAGCAGTTCTTC. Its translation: CASGRSDEQFF.

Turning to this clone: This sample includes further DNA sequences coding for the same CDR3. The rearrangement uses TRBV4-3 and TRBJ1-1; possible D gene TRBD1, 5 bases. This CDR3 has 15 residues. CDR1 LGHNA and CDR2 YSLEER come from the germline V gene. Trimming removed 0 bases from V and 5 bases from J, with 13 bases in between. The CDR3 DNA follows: TGCGCCAGCAGCCAAGATCGTGTAGGGGTAACTGAAGCTTTCTTT. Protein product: CASSQDRVGVTEAFF.

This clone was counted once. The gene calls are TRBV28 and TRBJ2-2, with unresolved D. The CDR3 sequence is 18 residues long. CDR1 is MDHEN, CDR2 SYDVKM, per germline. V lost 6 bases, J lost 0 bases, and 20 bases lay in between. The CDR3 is CASRTRWASASNTGELFF. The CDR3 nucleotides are TGTGCCAGCAGGACCCGGTGGGCCTCTGCCTCGAACACCGGGGAGCTGTTTTTT.

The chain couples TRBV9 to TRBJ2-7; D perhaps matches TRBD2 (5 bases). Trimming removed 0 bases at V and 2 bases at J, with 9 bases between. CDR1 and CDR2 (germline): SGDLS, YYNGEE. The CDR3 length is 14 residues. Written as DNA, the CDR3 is TGTGCCAGCAGCGTAGGAGGGAGTGCCTACGAGCAGTACTTC. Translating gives CASSVGGSAYEQYF.

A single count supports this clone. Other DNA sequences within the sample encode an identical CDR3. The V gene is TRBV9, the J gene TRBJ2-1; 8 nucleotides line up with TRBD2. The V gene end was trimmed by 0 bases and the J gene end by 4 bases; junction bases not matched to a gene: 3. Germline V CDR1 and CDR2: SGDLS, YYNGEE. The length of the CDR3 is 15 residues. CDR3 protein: CASSVVSGSYNEQFF. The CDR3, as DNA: TGTGCCAGCAGCGTAGTGAGCGGGAGTTACAATGAGCAGTTCTTC.

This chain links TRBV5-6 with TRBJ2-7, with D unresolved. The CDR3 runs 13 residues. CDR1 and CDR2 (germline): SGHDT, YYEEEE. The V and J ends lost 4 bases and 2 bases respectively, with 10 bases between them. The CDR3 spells CASSAGLAYEQYF. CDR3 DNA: TGTGCCAGCAGCGCCGGTCTGGCCTACGAGCAGTACTTC.

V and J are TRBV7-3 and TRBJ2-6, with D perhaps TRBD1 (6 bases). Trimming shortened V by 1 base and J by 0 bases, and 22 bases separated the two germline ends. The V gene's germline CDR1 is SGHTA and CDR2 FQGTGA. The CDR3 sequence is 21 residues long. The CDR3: CASSLNLVDSPSFSGANVLTF. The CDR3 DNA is TGTGCCAGCAGCTTAAACCTAGTGGACAGCCCAAGCTTCTCTGGGGCCAACGTCCTGACTTTC.

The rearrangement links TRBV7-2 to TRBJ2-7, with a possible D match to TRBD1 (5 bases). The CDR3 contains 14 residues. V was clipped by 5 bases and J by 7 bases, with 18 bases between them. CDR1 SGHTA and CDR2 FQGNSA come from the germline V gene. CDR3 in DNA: TGTGCCAGCAGCCCTGGACACCGGTCGCGGGAGCAGTACTTC. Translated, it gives CASSPGHRSREQYF.